Listed below are T cell receptor beta chains from one sample, sequenced in a study of T-cell reconstitution after alpha-beta-depleted transplantation in children. TCRdb redid the calling of the PCR reads with MiXCR, one entry per CDR3 protein. The sample includes over 150,000 distinct CDR3 sequences, 6.6% of them seen just once. The sample in question was PBMCs, obtained before TCRalphabeta/CD19-depleted stem cell transplant. These receptors came from a boy aged 2 to 9 with acute lymphoblastic leukemia, due to receive a stem cell transplant. CDR3s include the opening cysteine and the closing phenylalanine or tryptophan. Each record gives: D gene, J gene, V gene, clone size, CDR3 protein, CDR3 DNA. A D gene is named only where the DNA matches it firmly. Clone sizes are given selectively: once, few, many, or a class where the clone is expanded.

>-|TRBJ2-3|TRBV21-1|many
CASSNESKVDANTQYF
TGTGCCAGCAGCAATGAAAGCAAGGTCGACGCAAATACGCAGTATTTT
>-|TRBJ1-1|TRBV12-3/TRBV12-4|many
CASSLSGREAFF
TGTGCCAGCAGTTTGTCAGGGCGTGAAGCTTTCTTT
>TRBD2|TRBJ2-3|TRBV5-1|many
CASSLAVSGRGETQYF
TGCGCCAGCAGCTTGGCCGTTAGCGGGAGGGGCGAGACGCAGTATTTT
>-|TRBJ2-3|TRBV7-6|-
CASSPRMWADTQYF
TGTGCCAGCAGCCCTAGGATGTGGGCAGATACGCAGTATTTT
>-|TRBJ1-6|TRBV9|many
CASSVDGNSPLHF
TGTGCCAGCAGCGTTGACGGAAATTCACCCCTCCACTTT
>TRBD1|TRBJ2-2|TRBV12-3/TRBV12-4|many
CASSFKGASTGELFF
TGTGCCAGCAGTTTTAAGGGGGCGAGCACCGGGGAGCTGTTTTTT
>-|TRBJ2-1|TRBV7-2|few
CASSLGSSGNEQFF
TGTGCCAGCAGCTTAGGAAGCTCCGGGAATGAGCAGTTCTTC
>TRBD2|TRBJ2-5|TRBV28|many
CASSFRTSGSETQYF
TGTGCCAGCAGTTTTCGGACTAGCGGGAGTGAGACCCAGTACTTC
>TRBD2|TRBJ2-5|TRBV29-1|many
CTYVGRGVGETQYF
TGCACCTACGTGGGGCGGGGGGTTGGAGAGACCCAGTACTTC
>-|TRBJ1-2|TRBV29-1|many
CSVEQNYVYTF
TGCAGCGTTGAACAAAACTATGTCTACACCTTC
>-|TRBJ2-2|TRBV5-1|many
CASSLSGAPDTGELFF
TGCGCCAGCAGCTTGTCTGGGGCCCCGGACACCGGGGAGCTGTTTTTT
>TRBD2|TRBJ2-1|TRBV10-3|many
CAISGAGGPYNEQFF
TGTGCCATCAGTGGTGCGGGGGGCCCCTACAATGAGCAGTTCTTC
>-|TRBJ1-6|TRBV20-1|few
CSARSRGENNSPLHF
TGCAGTGCTAGAAGCCGGGGAGAGAATAATTCACCCCTCCACTTT
>-|TRBJ2-3|TRBV7-2|many
CASSSDRSTDTQYF
TGTGCCAGCAGCTCTGACAGAAGCACAGATACGCAGTATTTT
>-|TRBJ1-6|TRBV7-2|-
CASSLGDGNSPLHF
TGTGCCAGCAGCCTGGGGGACGGTAATTCACCCCTCCACTTT
>TRBD2|TRBJ2-3|TRBV20-1|many
CSARDPTLAGEVTDTQYF
TGCAGTGCTAGAGATCCGACGCTAGCGGGAGAGGTAACAGATACGCAGTATTTT
>TRBD2|TRBJ2-7|TRBV7-2|many
CASSLGNLAGGPSEQYF
TGTGCCAGCAGCTTAGGAAACCTAGCGGGAGGGCCTTCCGAGCAGTACTTC
>TRBD2|TRBJ2-7|TRBV28|many
CASRTSSYSYEQYF
TGTGCCAGCAGGACTAGCAGCTACTCCTACGAGCAGTACTTC
>-|TRBJ2-2|TRBV20-1|many
CSARVQLHTGELFF
TGCAGTGCTAGAGTCCAGCTACACACCGGGGAGCTGTTTTTT
>-|TRBJ1-2|TRBV3-1|many
CASSGDGYTF
TGTGCCAGCAGCGGTGATGGCTACACCTTC
>-|TRBJ2-7|TRBV5-8|-
CASSDLRRDGTREQYF
TGTGCCAGCAGCGACCTCCGACGAGACGGAACTAGGGAGCAGTACTTC
>TRBD1|TRBJ2-3|TRBV7-9|few
CASSLRDRLADTQYF
TGTGCCAGCAGCTTGAGGGACAGGTTGGCGGATACGCAGTATTTT
>-|TRBJ1-1|TRBV5-1|-
CASSLTGGQEAFF
TGCGCCAGCAGCTTGACGGGAGGACAGGAAGCTTTCTTT
>-|TRBJ1-6|TRBV7-2|-
CASSSVPTKSSYNSPLHF
TGTGCCAGCAGCTCTGTTCCGACAAAGAGCTCCTATAATTCACCCCTCCACTTT
>TRBD1|TRBJ2-2|TRBV7-9|many
CASSPKDRATGELFF
TGTGCCAGCAGCCCCAAGGACAGGGCCACCGGGGAGCTGTTTTTT
>-|TRBJ2-3|TRBV20-1|many
CSARPGTAGADTQYF
TGCAGTGCTAGGCCCGGGACGGCAGGGGCCGATACGCAGTATTTT
>-|TRBJ2-7|TRBV5-1|few
CASSPTDASGGVGYEQYF
TGCGCCAGCAGCCCAACTGATGCCTCGGGGGGCGTCGGGTACGAGCAGTACTTC
>-|TRBJ2-3|TRBV5-1|many
CATTDELGTDTQYF
TGCGCCACCACTGACGAATTGGGTACAGATACGCAGTATTTT
>-|TRBJ2-7|TRBV28|many
CASSLLLNRTTYEQYF
TGTGCCAGCAGTTTATTACTGAACAGGACGACCTACGAGCAGTACTTC
>-|TRBJ2-1|TRBV28|many
CASSSSPSAHRYNEQFF
TGTGCCAGCAGTTCCTCTCCCTCAGCACACCGATACAATGAGCAGTTCTTC
>TRBD2|TRBJ2-2|TRBV29-1|few
CSVRLAGVSGGELFF
TGCAGCGTTCGGCTAGCGGGAGTGAGTGGCGGGGAGCTGTTTTTT
>TRBD1|TRBJ2-7|TRBV12-3/TRBV12-4|few
CASKKRGGDRVEQYF
TGTGCCAGCAAAAAGAGAGGAGGGGACAGGGTCGAGCAGTACTTC
>-|TRBJ2-5|TRBV20-1|-
CSGDFQETQYF
TGCAGTGGCGATTTCCAAGAGACCCAGTACTTC
>TRBD1|TRBJ1-1|TRBV29-1|many
CSVGTGHDTEAFF
TGCAGCGTTGGGACAGGCCATGACACTGAAGCTTTCTTT
>TRBD2|TRBJ2-7|TRBV5-1|few
CASSSVAGSSYEQYF
TGCGCCAGCAGCTCTGTAGCGGGAAGCTCCTACGAGCAGTACTTC
>TRBD1|TRBJ2-5|TRBV6-1|-
CASSPPTGRKGETQYF
TGTGCCAGCAGCCCACCGACAGGGCGGAAGGGGGAGACCCAGTACTTC
>-|TRBJ2-3|TRBV6-9|few
CGTCMGSTDTQYF
TGTGGAACGTGTATGGGAAGCACAGATACGCAGTATTTT
>-|TRBJ2-4|TRBV5-1|-
CSSSPLRTKNVQYF
TGCTCCAGCAGCCCGTTACGGACCAAAAACGTTCAGTACTTC
>-|TRBJ1-1|TRBV30|many
CAWAWGGPTEAFF
TGTGCCTGGGCCTGGGGGGGACCCACTGAAGCTTTCTTT
>TRBD1|TRBJ2-5|TRBV6-2/TRBV6-3|few
CASSFEQGLGETQYF
TGTGCCAGCAGTTTCGAACAGGGGCTAGGGGAGACCCAGTACTTC
>-|TRBJ2-5|TRBV11-2|many
CASSLDSLKTQYF
TGTGCCAGCAGCTTGGACAGCTTGAAGACCCAGTACTTC
>-|TRBJ2-3|TRBV29-1|many
CSVEDSTRTDTQYF
TGCAGCGTTGAAGATTCCACACGGACAGATACGCAGTATTTT
>TRBD2|TRBJ2-1|TRBV12-3/TRBV12-4|many
CASSSTGTSGSYNEQFF
TGTGCCAGCAGCTCAACCGGGACTAGCGGGTCCTACAATGAGCAGTTCTTC
>-|TRBJ1-1|TRBV7-6|-
CASSLEPGRAFF
TGTGCCAGCAGCTTAGAACCCGGTCGGGCTTTCTTT
>TRBD1|TRBJ2-5|TRBV7-2|once
CASSLGPQGLKTQYF
TGTGCCAGCAGCTTAGGGCCACAGGGGCTTAAGACCCAGTACTTC
>-|TRBJ2-3|TRBV6-2/TRBV6-3|many
CASSYPAGDTQYF
TGTGCCAGCAGTTACCCCGCGGGAGATACGCAGTATTTT
>-|TRBJ2-5|TRBV15|-
CATSRDLGRGETQYF
TGTGCCACCAGCAGAGATTTGGGTAGGGGGGAGACCCAGTACTTC
>-|TRBJ1-1|TRBV5-6|many
CASSSDPRAEAFF
TGTGCCAGCAGCTCGGACCCCAGGGCTGAAGCTTTCTTT
>-|TRBJ2-3|TRBV20-1|-
CSASDGVGGTDTQYF
TGCAGTGCTAGTGACGGGGTCGGGGGCACAGATACGCAGTATTTT
>TRBD1|TRBJ2-7|TRBV5-1|many
CASSLAPQGVSYEQYF
TGCGCCAGCAGCTTGGCCCCACAGGGGGTTTCCTACGAGCAGTACTTC
>-|TRBJ2-7|TRBV2|-
CASSPERTRGDEQYF
TGTGCCAGCAGCCCCGAGAGGACAAGAGGGGACGAGCAGTACTTC
>TRBD1|TRBJ2-3|TRBV15|few
CATSRDRDRGLTDTQYF
TGTGCCACCAGCAGGGACCGGGACAGGGGCCTCACAGATACGCAGTATTTT
>-|TRBJ2-7|TRBV29-1|-
CSVEGADEQYF
TGCAGCGTTGAGGGGGCGGACGAGCAGTACTTC